Shown below are 28 T cell receptor beta chains from a single sample sequenced in a study of shared clonotypes between healthy human individuals. Sequenced by immunoSEQ multiplex PCR; TCRdb stores in-frame clones only, minus some. This table holds just over 2,000,000 clones, around 95% found once. Sequences were obtained from naive CD4+ T cells sorted from blood. Regarding subset: CD45RA+ positively selected. The receptors shown here come from a man between 18 and 35 years old in good health.

The genes are TRBV7-6 and TRBJ2-7; 7 bases agree with TRBD1. The J segment lost 3 bases and the V segment lost 0 bases, leaving 5 bases of the junction unmatched. CDR3 length: 15 amino acids. Per germline, CDR1 SGHVS and CDR2 FNYEAQ. The CDR3 loop reads CASSLAQQGIYEQYF. The CDR3 nucleotides are TGTGCCAGCAGCTTAGCGCAACAGGGGATCTACGAGCAGTACTTC.

This sequence joins TRBV7-9 and TRBJ2-1; 15 nucleotides match TRBD2. The V and J ends lost 5 bases and 5 bases, in that order; junction bases with no gene match: 7. Germline V gene lookup returns CDR1 SEHNR and CDR2 FQNEAQ (reference sequence). This CDR3 is 17 amino acids long. The CDR3 loop is CASSKGLAGGPDNEQFF. Written as DNA, the CDR3 is TGTGCCAGCAGCAAAGGACTAGCGGGAGGGCCCGACAATGAGCAGTTCTTC.

A remark on this clone: One end of the junction fails to match germline, which may point to a read error. The rearrangement uses TRBV7-7 and TRBJ2-5; no firm D call. The CDR3 is 15 residues long. Germline CDR1 SSHAT, CDR2 FNYEAQ (reference sequence). Here the CDR3 reads CASSLLVGIQETQYF. The CDR3 DNA reads as TGTGCTAGCAGCTTACTGGTGGGTATCCAAGAGACCCAGTACTTC.

The chain employs TRBV6-1 and TRBJ1-2; D may be TRBD1 (5 bases). CDR3 size: 11 residues. The V end was cut by 3 bases, the J end by 6 bases, with 5 bases between. The V gene's germline CDR1 is MNHNS and CDR2 SASEGT. DNA of the CDR3: TGTGCCAGCAGTGACAGGGATGGCTACACCTTC. Protein product: CASSDRDGYTF.

The rearrangement links TRBV21-1 to TRBJ2-2; TRBD2 is the table's D call and was not checked against the DNA. TRBV21-1 is marked as a pseudogene. The CDR3 is 20 amino acids. The CDR3, as DNA: TGTGCCAGCAGCAAAGACTCTGTATCCTCCGGGTTGAGGCTCACCGGGGAGCTGTTTTTT. Translating gives CASSKDSVSSGLRLTGELFF.

The chain recombines TRBV30 with TRBJ2-7, with D possibly matching TRBD1 (6 bases). Germline assignment: CDR1 GTSNPN and CDR2 SVGIG (reference sequence). The CDR3 spans 14 residues. V lost 5 bases and J 3 bases, leaving 17 bases between the germline ends. The DNA for the CDR3 is TGTGCCTGGGGAAACAGGGTGCCACTCTACGAGCAGTACTTC. Its protein is CAWGNRVPLYEQYF.

On this clone itself: The same CDR3 is also encoded by other DNA sequences in this sample. The chain recombines TRBV5-4 with TRBJ2-2; the D gene is possibly TRBD1 (6 bases). Trimming took off 2 bases at V and 4 bases at J, with 9 bases between the two ends. CDR1 and CDR2 from the germline V gene are SGHNT and YYREEE (reference sequence). This CDR3 spans 14 amino acids. CDR3 amino acids: CASSFQGSTGELFF. The CDR3 DNA reads as TGTGCCAGCAGCTTTCAGGGGAGCACCGGGGAGCTGTTTTTT.

The rearrangement uses TRBV6-5 and TRBJ2-5; D tentatively fits TRBD1 or TRBD2 (5 bases each). V was trimmed by 4 bases and J by 0 bases, leaving 6 bases between them. This CDR3 is built from 13 residues. The germline gives CDR1 MNHEY, CDR2 SVGAGI. The CDR3 sequence: CASSWGYQETQYF. CDR3 nucleotides: TGTGCCAGCAGTTGGGGGTACCAAGAGACCCAGTACTTC.

V and J are TRBV28 and TRBJ2-1; D might be TRBD2 (6 bases). The CDR3 consists of 13 residues. The germline V gene encodes CDR1 MDHEN and CDR2 SYDVKM. Trimming took 2 bases from V and 6 from J, leaving 8 bases between them. CDR3 region: CASSLVGGNEQFF. Written as DNA, the CDR3 is TGTGCCAGCAGTTTAGTCGGGGGCAATGAGCAGTTCTTC.

The chain carries TRBV5-4 and TRBJ2-4, with D possibly being TRBD2 (5 bases). The CDR3 spans 16 residues. V shed 4 bases and J shed 2 bases, with 16 bases lying between them. Germline CDR1 reads SGHNT; CDR2 reads YYREEE (reference sequence). The chain's CDR3 is CASSQAGGGPKNIQYF. The CDR3 DNA is TGTGCCAGCAGCCAGGCGGGTGGAGGCCCCAAAAACATTCAGTACTTC.

The chain recombines TRBV19 with TRBJ1-4; the D is unclear. Germline V CDR1 and CDR2: LNHDA, SQIVND (reference sequence). Deletions cut 3 bases from V and 2 bases from J, with 10 bases between. The CDR3 runs to 15 residues. The CDR3 is CASSIGVLTNEKLFF. As DNA, the CDR3 is TGTGCCAGTAGTATCGGGGTCCTCACTAATGAAAAACTGTTTTTT. The full variable domain, completed using reference TRBV19 and TRBJ1-4, is DGGITQSPKYLFRKEGQNVTLSCEQNLNHDAMYWYRQDPGQGLRLIYYSQIVNDFQKGDIAEGYSVSREKKESFPLTVTSAQKNPTAFYLCASSIGVLTNEKLFFGSGTQLSVL.

The CDR3 loop is CASSYGESSLNTIYF. The DNA for the CDR3 is TGTGCCAGCAGTTACGGGGAGAGCAGTTTAAACACCATATATTTT. J is TRBJ1-3 and V is TRBV6-5; D gene ambiguous. Trimming pared 2 bases from V and 6 bases from J, leaving 14 bases between. Germline CDR1 is MNHEY and CDR2 is SVGAGI. This CDR3 has 15 amino acids.

The chain recombines TRBV2 with TRBJ2-7; TRBD1 agrees at 8 bases. From germline, CDR1 is SNHLY and CDR2 FYNNEI. This CDR3 contains 13 residues. With V trimmed by 6 bases and J by 3 bases, 4 bases remained unmatched. This CDR3 is CASRDRGIYEQYF. CDR3 bases: TGTGCCAGCAGAGACAGGGGAATCTACGAGCAGTACTTC.

The V and J genes are TRBV10-3 and TRBJ2-5; 7 bases line up with TRBD1. The germline CDR1 and CDR2 sequences are ENHRY and SYGVKD. The CDR3 length is 16 residues. CDR3 sequence: CASSEGAGVYQETQYF. Written as DNA, the CDR3 is TGTGCTTCATCTGAGGGGGCAGGTGTGTACCAAGAGACCCAGTACTTC.

This clone was detected only a few times. The chain uses TRBV19 and TRBJ2-1, with D unclear. Germline V gene sequence: CDR1 LNHDA, CDR2 SQIVND (reference sequence). The CDR3 totals 11 residues. Trimming shortened V by 4 bases and J by 12 bases, and 10 bases separated the two germline ends. The CDR3 reads CASSNPVRQFF. CDR3 in DNA: TGTGCCAGTAGTAACCCGGTCCGGCAGTTCTTC. The variable domain in full, with the rest retrieved from reference TRBV19 and TRBJ2-1, is DGGITQSPKYLFRKEGQNVTLSCEQNLNHDAMYWYRQDPGQGLRLIYYSQIVNDFQKGDIAEGYSVSREKKESFPLTVTSAQKNPTAFYLCASSNPVRQFFGPGTRLTVL.

The gene calls are TRBV7-9 and TRBJ2-3; D gene ambiguous. This CDR3 has 10 amino acids. Germline V gene sequence: CDR1 SEHNR, CDR2 FQNEAQ (reference sequence). The germline V and J ends were trimmed by 3 bases and 9 bases, with 4 bases remaining between them. The CDR3 DNA reads as TGTGCCAGCAGCTTTTCAACGCAGTATTTT. Translation gives CASSFSTQYF.

Concerning this clone itself: The same CDR3 is also encoded by other DNA sequences in this sample. This rearrangement joins TRBV5-1 to TRBJ2-3, with 10 bases matching TRBD1. The V segment lost 4 bases and the J segment 6 bases; nucleotides outside the gene matches: 5. In germline, CDR1 is SGHRS, CDR2 YFSETQ. The CDR3 is made up of 14 amino acids. The CDR3 DNA sequence: TGCGCCAGCAGCCCGACAGGGGGCGGTGATACGCAGTATTTT. Translating gives CASSPTGGGDTQYF.

The chain carries TRBV11-3 and TRBJ1-3, with 7 bases lining up with TRBD1. CDR1 SGHNT and CDR2 YENEEA come from the germline V gene. Trimming took 5 bases from V and 8 from J; bases not matched to a gene: 6. The CDR3 sequence is 13 residues long. The CDR3 loop reads CASSAGGSDTIYF. The DNA for the CDR3 is TGTGCCAGCAGCGCAGGGGGTTCAGACACCATATATTTT.

This chain uses TRBV9 with TRBJ2-6; D gene uncertain. The germline gives CDR1 SGDLS, CDR2 YYNGEE. Trimming took off 4 bases at V and 0 bases at J, with 11 bases between the two ends. This CDR3 comprises 16 residues. The CDR3 nucleotides are TGTGCCAGCAGCCAGGACGCCTCCTCTGGGGCCAACGTCCTGACTTTC. This sequence encodes CASSQDASSGANVLTF.

The chain carries TRBV4-3 and TRBJ1-1, with unresolved D. Deletions cut 0 bases from V and 6 bases from J, with 11 bases between. This CDR3 region has 14 residues. Germline V CDR1 and CDR2: LGHNA, YSLEER. Here the CDR3 DNA reads TGCGCCAGCAGCCAAGACACAGTCCTCGCTGAAGCTTTCTTT. Translated: CASSQDTVLAEAFF.

This chain uses TRBV12-5 with TRBJ2-2; 7 nucleotides agree with TRBD2. CDR3 size: 16 residues. CDR1 and CDR2 from the germline V gene are LGHNT and FRNRAP. Germline trimming cut 2 bases from V and 1 base from J; bases unmatched to any gene: 4. CDR3 region: CASGLMSGKNTGELFF. The CDR3 DNA sequence: TGTGCTAGTGGTTTGATGAGCGGGAAGAACACCGGGGAGCTGTTTTTT.

The V gene is TRBV4-3, the J gene TRBJ2-3, with TRBD2 matching 9 bases. Germline lookup yields CDR1 LGHNA and CDR2 YSLEER. Trimming cost V 1 base and J 0 bases; bases outside gene matches: 5. The CDR3 is 17 residues long. The CDR3 region has the DNA TGCGCCAGCAGCCAAGGTAGCGGGAGTTCTAGCACAGATACGCAGTATTTT. Its translation is CASSQGSGSSSTDTQYF.

The V call is TRBV30, the J call TRBJ1-2; 11 bases match TRBD1. In germline, CDR1 is GTSNPN, CDR2 SVGIG (reference sequence). CDR3 length equals 16 residues. The V segment lost 0 bases and the J segment 4 bases; nucleotides outside the gene matches: 7. The chain's CDR3 is CAWSVIRTGGTYGYTF. The CDR3 nucleotides read TGTGCCTGGAGTGTTATCCGGACAGGGGGCACCTATGGCTACACCTTC.

The chain uses TRBV30 and TRBJ1-5, with TRBD1 as a possible D gene (5 bases). Germline V CDR1 and CDR2: GTSNPN, SVGIG (reference sequence). The CDR3 consists of 13 residues. V was clipped by 0 bases and J by 12 bases, with 15 bases between them. The CDR3 nucleotides are TGTGCCTGGAGTGTAGACAGAGCCCAAGACCAGCATTTT. This encodes CAWSVDRAQDQHF.

This chain links TRBV6-5 with TRBJ2-7; tentative D call: TRBD2 (6 bases). In germline, CDR1 is MNHEY, CDR2 SVGAGI. There are 15 residues in the CDR3. Trimming removed 7 bases from V and 0 bases from J, with 16 bases in between. CDR3 sequence (DNA): TGTGCCAGCACATCCGTCGCGGGACCCTCCTACGAGCAGTACTTC. Protein: CASTSVAGPSYEQYF.

The chain links TRBV10-2 to TRBJ2-3; maybe TRBD1 (6 bases). There are 17 residues in the CDR3. The germline CDR1 and CDR2 sequences are WSHSY and SAAADI. V was pared by 2 bases and J by 4 bases, with 19 bases between. In DNA form, the CDR3 reads TGCGCCAGCAGTGAGAACCGGTTTGCAGGGGCCGCAGATACGCAGTATTTT. Its translation is CASSENRFAGAADTQYF.

The chain has TRBV18 and TRBJ1-1, with 8 bases matching TRBD1. In germline, CDR1 is KGHSH, CDR2 LQKENI. V lost 6 bases to trimming and J lost 5 bases; unmatched junction nucleotides: 8. The CDR3 is 14 residues long. The CDR3 loop is CASSLGQVRTEAFF. The CDR3 DNA reads as TGTGCCAGCTCGCTGGGACAGGTCCGGACTGAAGCTTTCTTT.

The chain links TRBV6-1 to TRBJ1-4; D ambiguous. V was pared by 6 bases and J by 2 bases, with 10 bases between. The germline V gene encodes CDR1 MNHNS and CDR2 SASEGT. There are 14 residues in the CDR3. The CDR3 DNA follows: TGTGCCAGCAGGCTTGACGGGACTAATGAAAAACTGTTTTTT. Translated: CASRLDGTNEKLFF.